The sequence of this TCR beta chain was determined in a study of human T cells and chemical hapten exposure. Across the study: The variation in per-sample TCR yields arose mainly from small differences in pooled library volumes. Study-level results: Healthy people's immune response may differ from that of the donors, who had alopecia.

Documented time point: pre-sensitization, week 0. As to treatment: therapeutic diphenylcyclopropenone sensitization with weekly scalp DPC. Researchers extracted total RNA from unfractionated whole blood. Phlebotomy was performed prior to application of every patch test. CDR3 length equals 17 residues. With 1 base clipped from V and 5 bases from J, the junction kept 9 bases outside the gene matches. CDR1 and CDR2 (germline): MNHNY, SVGAGI (reference sequence). There are a few counts of this clonotype. Its antigen is currently unknown. The library labeled individual cDNA molecules by adding unique molecular identifiers to them. TCRdb itself ran the RACE reads through MiXCR, one entry per CDR3 protein. In the table there are about 52,000 distinct CDR3 sequences, roughly 9% of which are singletons.

Sequences were derived from whole blood, sampled in connection with sensitization to the hapten diphenylcyclopropenone (DPC). The TCR originated in a woman aged 25 to 39 with alopecia areata. Some clones in this sample may be carry-over from other donors' samples. This chain links TRBV6-6 with TRBJ2-3; the match to TRBD2 covers 10 bases. Here the CDR3 reads CASSYLQRGGFEDTQYF. The CDR3 DNA sequence: TGTGCCAGCAGTTACTTACAGCGGGGGGGCTTTGAAGATACGCAGTATTTT.